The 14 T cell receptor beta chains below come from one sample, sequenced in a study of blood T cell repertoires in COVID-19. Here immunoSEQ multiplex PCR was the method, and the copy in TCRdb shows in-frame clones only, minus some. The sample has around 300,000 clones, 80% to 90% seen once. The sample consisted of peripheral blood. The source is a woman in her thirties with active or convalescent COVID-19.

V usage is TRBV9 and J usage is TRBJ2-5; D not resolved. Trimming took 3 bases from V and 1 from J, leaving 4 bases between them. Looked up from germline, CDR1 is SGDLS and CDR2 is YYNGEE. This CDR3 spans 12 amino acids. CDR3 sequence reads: CASSGAQETQYF. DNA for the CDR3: TGTGCCAGCAGCGGGGCCCAAGAGACCCAGTACTTC. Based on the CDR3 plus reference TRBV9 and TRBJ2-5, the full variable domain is DSGVTQTPKHLITATGQRVTLRCSPRSGDLSVYWYQQSLDQGLQFLIQYYNGEERAKGNILERFSAQQFPDLHSELNLSSLELGDSALYFCASSGAQETQYFGPGTRLLVL.

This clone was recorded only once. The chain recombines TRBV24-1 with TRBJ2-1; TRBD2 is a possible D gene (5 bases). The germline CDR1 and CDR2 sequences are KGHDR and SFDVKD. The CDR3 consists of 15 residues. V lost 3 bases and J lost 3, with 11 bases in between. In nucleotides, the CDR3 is TGTGCCACCAGTGATGGACTTGCTCTCTACAATGAGCAGTTCTTC. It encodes CATSDGLALYNEQFF.

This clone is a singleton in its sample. In nucleotides, the CDR3 is TGTGCCAGCAGCCAAGGGGCGCAGGGGGCGAACACCGGGGAGCTGTTTTTT. This translates into CASSQGAQGANTGELFF. The chain is built from TRBV4-2 and TRBJ2-2; 7 nucleotides agree with TRBD1. The J segment lost 0 bases and the V segment lost 1 base, leaving 5 bases of the junction unmatched. Germline V gene lookup returns CDR1 LGHNA and CDR2 YNFKEQ. CDR3 size: 17 residues.

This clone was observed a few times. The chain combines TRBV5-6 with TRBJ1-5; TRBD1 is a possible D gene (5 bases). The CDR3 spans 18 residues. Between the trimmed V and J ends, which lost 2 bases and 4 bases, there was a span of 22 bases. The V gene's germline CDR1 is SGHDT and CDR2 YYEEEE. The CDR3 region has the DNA TGTGCCAGCAGCTTACCCGGGGACGTCAATGCGGGGAATCAGCCCCAGCATTTT. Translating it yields CASSLPGDVNAGNQPQHF.

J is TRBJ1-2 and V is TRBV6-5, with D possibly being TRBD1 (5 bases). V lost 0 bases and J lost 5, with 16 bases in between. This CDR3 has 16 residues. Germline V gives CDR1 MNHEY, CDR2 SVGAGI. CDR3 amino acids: CASSYSMAGNPYGYTF. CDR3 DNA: TGTGCCAGCAGTTACTCGATGGCAGGGAACCCTTATGGCTACACCTTC.

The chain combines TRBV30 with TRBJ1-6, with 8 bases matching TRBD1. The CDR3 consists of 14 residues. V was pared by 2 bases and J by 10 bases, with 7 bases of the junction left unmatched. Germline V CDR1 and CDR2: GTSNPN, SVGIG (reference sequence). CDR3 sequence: CAWSQGARDSPLHF. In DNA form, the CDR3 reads TGTGCCTGGAGTCAGGGGGCGCGGGACTCACCCCTCCACTTT.

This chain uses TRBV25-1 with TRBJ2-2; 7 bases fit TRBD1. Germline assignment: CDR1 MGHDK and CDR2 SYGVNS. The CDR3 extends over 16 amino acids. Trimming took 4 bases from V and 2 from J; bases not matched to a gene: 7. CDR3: CASSGRQGSNTGELFF. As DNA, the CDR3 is TGTGCCAGCAGTGGCCGACAGGGTTCAAACACCGGGGAGCTGTTTTTT.

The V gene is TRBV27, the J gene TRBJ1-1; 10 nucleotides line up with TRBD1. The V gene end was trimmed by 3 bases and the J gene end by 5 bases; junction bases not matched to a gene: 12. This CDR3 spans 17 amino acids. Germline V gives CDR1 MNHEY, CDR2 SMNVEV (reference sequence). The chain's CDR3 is CASSFYEPRTGGTEAFF. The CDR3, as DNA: TGTGCCAGCAGTTTCTACGAACCAAGGACAGGGGGAACTGAAGCTTTCTTT.

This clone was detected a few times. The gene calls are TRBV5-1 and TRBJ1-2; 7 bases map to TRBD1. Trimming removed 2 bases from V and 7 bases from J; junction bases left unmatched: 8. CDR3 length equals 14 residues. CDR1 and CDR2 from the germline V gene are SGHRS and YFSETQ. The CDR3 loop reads CASSFPDRPAGYTF. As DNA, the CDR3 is TGCGCCAGCAGCTTTCCGGACAGGCCAGCTGGCTACACCTTC. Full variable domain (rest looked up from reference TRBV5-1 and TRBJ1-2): KAGVTQTPRYLIKTRGQQVTLSCSPISGHRSVSWYQQTPGQGLQFLFEYFSETQRNKGNFPGRFSGRQFSNSRSEMNVSTLELGDSALYLCASSFPDRPAGYTFGSGTRLTVV.

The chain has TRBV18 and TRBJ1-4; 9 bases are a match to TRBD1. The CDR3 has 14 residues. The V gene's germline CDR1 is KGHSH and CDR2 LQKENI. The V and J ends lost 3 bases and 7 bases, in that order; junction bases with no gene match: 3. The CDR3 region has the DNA TGTGCCAGCTCACCGTGGGACAGGGTTGAAAAACTGTTTTTT. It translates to CASSPWDRVEKLFF.

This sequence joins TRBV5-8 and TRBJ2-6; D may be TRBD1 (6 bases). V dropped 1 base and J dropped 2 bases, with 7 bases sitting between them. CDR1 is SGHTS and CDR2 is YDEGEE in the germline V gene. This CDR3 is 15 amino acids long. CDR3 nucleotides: TGTGCCAGCAGCTTGAACAGGGCTGGGGCCAACGTCCTGACTTTC. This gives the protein CASSLNRAGANVLTF.

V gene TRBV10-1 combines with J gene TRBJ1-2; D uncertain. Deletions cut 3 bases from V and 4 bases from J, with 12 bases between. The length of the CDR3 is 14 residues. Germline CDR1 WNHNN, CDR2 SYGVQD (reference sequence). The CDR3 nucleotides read TGCGCCAGCAGTGACCTGGAGAGTGTCTATGGCTACACCTTC. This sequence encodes CASSDLESVYGYTF.

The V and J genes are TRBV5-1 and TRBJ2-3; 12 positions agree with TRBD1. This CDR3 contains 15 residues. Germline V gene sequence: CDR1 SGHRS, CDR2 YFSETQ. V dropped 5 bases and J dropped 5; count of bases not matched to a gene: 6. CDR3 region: CASRPGTGGRDTQYF. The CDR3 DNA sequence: TGCGCCAGCAGACCAGGGACAGGGGGCCGAGATACGCAGTATTTT.

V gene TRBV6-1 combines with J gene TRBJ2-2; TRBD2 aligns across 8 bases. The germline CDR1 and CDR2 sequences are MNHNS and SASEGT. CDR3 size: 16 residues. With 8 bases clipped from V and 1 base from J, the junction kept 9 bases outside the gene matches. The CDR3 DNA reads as TGTGCCAGCCGTGGGGGTAGCGGGGTGAACACCGGGGAGCTGTTTTTT. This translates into CASRGGSGVNTGELFF.